This TCR beta chain is drawn from a study of T-cell reconstitution after alpha-beta-depleted transplantation in children. Broader study findings: T-cell counts and diversity at one year following transplant were attributed mainly to newly produced T cells. There were reportedly several hundred expanded graft clones from which alpha-beta T cells came about two months after transplant. Where some patients showed high TCRbeta diversity at day 60, it came from recipient T cells and thymic progenitors that had survived.

Preparation of the TCRbeta library was carried out with unique molecular identifiers. Via MiXCR, TCRdb re-called the PCR reads, giving one row per CDR3 protein. The table has more than 200,000 distinct CDR3 sequences, more than 15% seen once. Remarks on this clonotype: Its antigen is unknown.

The CDR3 loop spans 13 amino acids. Per germline, CDR1 ENHRY and CDR2 SYGVKD. The ends were cut back, 7 bases at V and 6 bases at J, with 16 bases in the middle. The source was PBMCs, mostly from graft donor cells, collected 360 days after TCRalphabeta/CD19-depleted stem cell transplant. The rearrangement joins TRBV10-3 to TRBJ2-7; tentatively, D is TRBD2 (6 bases). This sequence originates from a male patient aged 2 to 10 who had a stem cell transplant for acute lymphoblastic leukemia, so the T cells may come from the graft donor. CDR3 nucleotides: TGTGCCATCAACCCGGTGGAGGGAGGCGAGCAGTACTTC. Protein product: CAINPVEGGEQYF.